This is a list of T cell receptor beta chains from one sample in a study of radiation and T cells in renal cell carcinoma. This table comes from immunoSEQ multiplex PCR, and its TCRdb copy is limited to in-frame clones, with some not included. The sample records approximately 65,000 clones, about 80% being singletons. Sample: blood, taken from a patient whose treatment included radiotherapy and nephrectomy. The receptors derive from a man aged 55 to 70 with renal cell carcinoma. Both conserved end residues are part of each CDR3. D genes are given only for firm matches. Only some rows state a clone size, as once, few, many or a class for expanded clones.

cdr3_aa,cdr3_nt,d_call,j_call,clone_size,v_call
CASRRLAGIQETQYF,TGTGCCAGCAGGAGACTAGCGGGGATCCAAGAGACCCAGTACTTC,TRBD2,TRBJ2-5,NA,TRBV2
CASSLDELVLHF,TGTGCCAGCAGCTTAGACGAGCTTGTCCTCCACTTT,NA,TRBJ1-6,NA,TRBV7-2
CASSSTGGYGYTF,TGTGCCAGTAGTTCGACAGGGGGCTATGGCTACACCTTC,TRBD1,TRBJ1-2,NA,TRBV19
CASSSRQGGETQYF,TGTGCCAGCAGCTCCCGACAGGGGGGAGAGACCCAGTACTTC,TRBD1,TRBJ2-5,NA,TRBV13
CAGSEPGARRETQYF,TGTGCCGGCAGTGAACCGGGGGCTAGGAGGGAGACCCAGTACTTC,NA,TRBJ2-5,NA,TRBV6-1
CASSEAPGQGAEYEQYF,TGTGCCAGCAGTGAAGCCCCTGGACAGGGGGCGGAGTACGAGCAGTACTTC,TRBD1,TRBJ2-7,NA,TRBV6-1
CASSRGVGGGSDTQYF,TGCGCCAGCAGCAGGGGCGTGGGCGGGGGGTCAGATACGCAGTATTTT,TRBD2,TRBJ2-3,medium-sized,TRBV5-1
CASSLDSGEAGNTIYF,TGTGCCAGCAGCTTAGATTCGGGAGAGGCGGGAAACACCATATATTTT,NA,TRBJ1-3,NA,TRBV11-2
CASSVAPAGRDDEQFF,TGTGCCAGCAGCGTAGCTCCTGCGGGACGGGACGATGAGCAGTTCTTC,NA,TRBJ2-1,NA,TRBV9
CASSPGLDSPLHF,TGTGCCAGCAGCCCAGGCCTTGATTCACCCCTCCACTTT,NA,TRBJ1-6,few,TRBV7-9
CASTHTAGREKLFF,TGTGCCAGCACCCATACGGCAGGCCGGGAAAAACTGTTTTTT,NA,TRBJ1-4,NA,TRBV11-2
CASSPSFENEQFF,TGCGCCAGCAGCCCCTCCTTTGAAAATGAGCAGTTCTTC,NA,TRBJ2-1,NA,TRBV4-3
CASSYSTGVTDTQYF,TGTGCCAGCAGTTACTCGACAGGGGTTACAGATACGCAGTATTTT,TRBD1,TRBJ2-3,NA,TRBV6-6
CSVVENRAPGEQYF,TGCAGCGTTGTTGAAAACAGGGCCCCGGGCGAGCAGTACTTC,NA,TRBJ2-7,NA,TRBV29-1
CASRTGGEGYGYTF,TGTGCCAGTAGGACAGGGGGCGAGGGCTATGGCTACACCTTC,TRBD1,TRBJ1-2,NA,TRBV19
CASGSGTDSETQYF,TGTGCTAGTGGTTCAGGGACCGACAGTGAGACCCAGTACTTC,NA,TRBJ2-5,NA,TRBV12-5
CASSFRGSGSSNEQFF,TGTGCCAGCAGCTTCCGTGGTAGCGGGAGTAGCAATGAGCAGTTCTTC,TRBD2,TRBJ2-1,NA,TRBV11-2
CASSFWTENTEAFF,TGTGCCAGCAGCTTTTGGACCGAGAACACTGAAGCTTTCTTT,NA,TRBJ1-1,NA,TRBV7-9
CASSLALRGEKLFF,TGTGCCAGCAGCTTGGCCCTACGTGGTGAAAAACTGTTTTTT,NA,TRBJ1-4,NA,TRBV5-6
CASSERVGAYSEQFF,TGTGCCAGCAGTGAACGCGTGGGGGCTTACAGTGAGCAGTTCTTC,NA,TRBJ2-1,few,TRBV27
CASSVAGQVYGYTF,TGTGCCAGCAGCGTAGCAGGACAGGTCTATGGCTACACCTTC,TRBD1,TRBJ1-2,NA,TRBV9
CASSQGVQTDTQYF,TGTGCCAGCAGCCAAGGGGTCCAGACAGATACGCAGTATTTT,NA,TRBJ2-3,once,TRBV9
CASSPSSGRLDTQYF,TGTGCCAGCAGCCCTTCTAGCGGGAGATTAGATACGCAGTATTTT,TRBD2,TRBJ2-3,NA,TRBV6-5
CASSPRPSGRLWGELFF,TGTGCCAGCAGCCCTAGGCCTAGCGGGAGACTTTGGGGGGAGCTGTTTTTT,TRBD2,TRBJ2-2,NA,TRBV5-6
CASSLTGGGNYEQYF,TGCGCCAGCAGCTTGACAGGGGGCGGGAACTACGAGCAGTACTTC,TRBD1,TRBJ2-7,many,TRBV5-1
CASSEFTGQALGDEQFF,TGTGCCAGCAGTGAATTCACGGGACAAGCCTTGGGCGATGAGCAGTTCTTC,NA,TRBJ2-1,NA,TRBV25-1
CASSPGRGNTEAFF,TGTGCCAGCAGTCCCGGACGGGGGAACACTGAAGCTTTCTTT,NA,TRBJ1-1,NA,TRBV27
CSVGAGGDTQYF,TGCAGCGTTGGAGCGGGGGGGGATACGCAGTATTTT,TRBD2,TRBJ2-3,NA,TRBV29-1
CASPDRGLYEQYF,TGTGCCAGCCCTGACAGGGGGCTCTACGAGCAGTACTTC,TRBD1,TRBJ2-7,NA,TRBV6-5
CASSLGPSGIYNEQFF,TGTGCCAGCAGCTTAGGGCCTAGCGGGATCTACAATGAGCAGTTCTTC,TRBD2,TRBJ2-1,NA,TRBV7-2
CASGGSSKPQHF,TGTGCCAGCGGGGGCAGTTCCAAACCCCAGCATTTT,NA,TRBJ1-5,NA,TRBV27
CASSQGLAATTDTQYF,TGTGCCAGCAGCCAAGGACTAGCGGCTACCACAGATACGCAGTATTTT,TRBD2,TRBJ2-3,NA,TRBV5-4
CASSQGRGSYNEQFF,TGCGCCAGCAGCCAGGGCAGGGGGTCCTACAATGAGCAGTTCTTC,TRBD1,TRBJ2-1,NA,TRBV4-3
CASSPPGLNTGELFF,TGTGCCAGCAGCCCACCGGGACTTAACACCGGGGAGCTGTTTTTT,NA,TRBJ2-2,NA,TRBV11-2
CASSQDGTRGQPQHF,TGCGCCAGCAGCCAAGATGGTACGCGGGGGCAGCCCCAGCATTTT,NA,TRBJ1-5,NA,TRBV4-1
CASNPGQGGSYNEQFF,TGTGCCAGCAACCCGGGACAGGGTGGCTCCTACAATGAGCAGTTCTTC,TRBD1,TRBJ2-1,NA,TRBV11-3
CAGSPRTGDTEAFF,TGCGCCGGCAGCCCAAGGACAGGGGACACTGAAGCTTTCTTT,TRBD1,TRBJ1-1,NA,TRBV5-1
CATAPPANYGYTF,TGTGCCACCGCGCCCCCAGCTAACTATGGCTACACCTTC,NA,TRBJ1-2,NA,TRBV11-2
CASSDRNTEAFF,TGTGCCAGCAGTGACAGGAACACTGAAGCTTTCTTT,NA,TRBJ1-1,NA,TRBV6-1
CASSSLVGQGNQPQHF,TGTGCCAGCAGCTCCCTGGTCGGACAGGGCAATCAGCCCCAGCATTTT,TRBD1,TRBJ1-5,NA,TRBV5-5
CASTQGHRNEQFF,TGTGCCAGCACACAGGGTCATCGCAATGAGCAGTTCTTC,NA,TRBJ2-1,NA,TRBV13
CASSLGPQGAANTEAFF,TGTGCCAGCAGCTTGGGGCCACAGGGGGCGGCGAACACTGAAGCTTTCTTT,TRBD1,TRBJ1-1,once,TRBV5-4
CASREDRGEEKLFF,TGTGCCAGCAGAGAAGACAGGGGAGAAGAAAAACTGTTTTTT,TRBD1,TRBJ1-4,NA,TRBV2
CAGSLTGSYEQYF,TGTGCCGGCAGCTTAACAGGGAGCTACGAGCAGTACTTC,NA,TRBJ2-7,NA,TRBV7-9
CASSSLAGGSREQFF,TGTGCCAGCAGCTCGCTAGCGGGAGGAAGCCGGGAGCAGTTCTTC,TRBD2,TRBJ2-1,NA,TRBV7-6
CASSESGTGVYEQYF,TGCGCCAGCAGTGAGTCCGGGACGGGAGTCTACGAGCAGTACTTC,NA,TRBJ2-7,NA,TRBV10-1
CASSQDPIVPGVDEKLFF,TGTGCCAGCAGCCAAGACCCCATAGTACCAGGGGTGGATGAAAAACTGTTTTTT,NA,TRBJ1-4,NA,TRBV4-2
CASRRGQKNEKLFF,TGTGCCAGTAGAAGGGGACAGAAAAATGAAAAACTGTTTTTT,TRBD1,TRBJ1-4,NA,TRBV19
CASSVGRTNTGELFF,TGTGCCAGCAGCGTAGGCAGAACGAACACCGGGGAGCTGTTTTTT,NA,TRBJ2-2,NA,TRBV9
CASRTHEKGKETQYF,TGTGCCAGCAGAACACACGAGAAAGGCAAAGAGACCCAGTACTTC,NA,TRBJ2-5,NA,TRBV6-5
CASSPYRGKDYGYTF,TGCGCCAGCAGCCCATACAGGGGGAAGGACTATGGCTACACCTTC,TRBD1,TRBJ1-2,NA,TRBV5-1
CASRGLAGGPAYNEQFF,TGTGCCAGCAGGGGACTAGCGGGAGGTCCGGCCTACAATGAGCAGTTCTTC,TRBD2,TRBJ2-1,NA,TRBV7-9
CASSRDRGTDTQYF,TGTGCCAGCTCCCGGGACAGGGGCACAGATACGCAGTATTTT,TRBD1,TRBJ2-3,NA,TRBV27
CASSGDNQGNQPQHF,TGTGCCAGCAGCGGGGACAATCAAGGGAATCAGCCCCAGCATTTT,NA,TRBJ1-5,NA,TRBV2
CASSLVGGTEAFF,TGTGCCAGCAGCTTAGTGGGGGGGACTGAAGCTTTCTTT,NA,TRBJ1-1,NA,TRBV11-2
CAWSTPGGIWNAQYF,TGTGCCTGGAGTACCCCCGGGGGCATTTGGAATGCGCAGTATTTT,NA,TRBJ2-3,NA,TRBV30